This T cell receptor beta chain appears in the sequencing data of a study of blood T cell repertoires in COVID-19. The wider study: The United States, Italy and Spain supplied acute and convalescent COVID-19 samples. Sample material is recorded as cDNA or gDNA derived from T cells, B-cell-depleted T cells, or PBMCs.

Original handling: Amplification with reference gene primers provided the estimates of nucleated cell counts. TCRdb's copy holds only in-frame clones and misses some; the assay was immunoSEQ multiplex PCR. That table supplies the V and J calls and clone size; D and trimming were determined from the DNA. The profile shows roughly 200,000 clones, roughly 92% of them singletons. The trim removed 5 bases at V and 1 base at J, leaving 6 bases unmatched. The germline V gene encodes CDR1 LNHDA and CDR2 SQIVND (reference sequence). The CDR3 is 15 amino acids. Seattle researchers signed up patients amid active infection and tracked them longitudinally.

The chain employs TRBV19 and TRBJ2-7, with 9 nucleotides matching TRBD2. The receptor's source is a young man with COVID-19, enrolled during active disease. Input material: peripheral blood. The CDR3, as DNA: TGTGCCAGTAGTGAACTAGCGGGCGAATCCTACGAGCAGTACTTC. This translates into CASSELAGESYEQYF.